The entry below gives a single T cell receptor (beta chain) sequence along with its context. Authors' methods: Reference gene primer amplification yielded estimated nucleated cell counts. Sequencing was performed with immunoSEQ multiplex PCR; in TCRdb, only in-frame clones are kept and a portion is missing. The DNA gave D and trimming, while V, J and clone size come from that table. Here the sample spans hundreds of thousands of clones, 80% to 90% being singletons. This entry is derived from a study of blood T cell repertoires in COVID-19. V was trimmed by 0 bases and J by 6 bases, leaving 18 bases between them. The CDR3 extends over 17 amino acids. Per the germline V gene, CDR1 is LGHNA and CDR2 is YSLEER.

This receptor was identified in a young woman with COVID-19, enrolled during active disease. The sequenced sample was peripheral blood. The rearrangement uses TRBV4-3 and TRBJ1-5, with D maybe TRBD1 (6 bases). CDR3 nucleotides: TGCGCCAGCAGCCAAGATGGGGGGGGGCTCGGGAGTCAGCCCCAGCATTTT. This sequence encodes CASSQDGGGLGSQPQHF.